The T cell receptor (beta chain) under discussion was sequenced for a study of T cells in localized non-small cell lung cancer. Points from the study as a whole: Out of the top 100 tumor clones, a median around 57 were seen in adjacent lung.

Produced via immunoSEQ multiplex PCR; TCRdb's table is partial and in-frame only. This table has 75,000 to 90,000 clones, 84% appearing once. This CDR3 has 13 residues. V dropped 2 bases and J dropped 8 bases, with 10 bases sitting between them. Per germline, CDR1 MNHNS and CDR2 SASEGT. As to this clone: Its antigen is currently unknown.

The sample consisted of peripheral blood, taken before any cancer treatment. The source is a man between 35 and 75 years old with stage I lung adenocarcinoma. This chain links TRBV6-1 with TRBJ2-1; D call uncertain. The CDR3 region is CASSEFAYYEQFF. The CDR3 DNA sequence: TGTGCCAGCAGTGAATTTGCTTATTATGAGCAGTTCTTC.